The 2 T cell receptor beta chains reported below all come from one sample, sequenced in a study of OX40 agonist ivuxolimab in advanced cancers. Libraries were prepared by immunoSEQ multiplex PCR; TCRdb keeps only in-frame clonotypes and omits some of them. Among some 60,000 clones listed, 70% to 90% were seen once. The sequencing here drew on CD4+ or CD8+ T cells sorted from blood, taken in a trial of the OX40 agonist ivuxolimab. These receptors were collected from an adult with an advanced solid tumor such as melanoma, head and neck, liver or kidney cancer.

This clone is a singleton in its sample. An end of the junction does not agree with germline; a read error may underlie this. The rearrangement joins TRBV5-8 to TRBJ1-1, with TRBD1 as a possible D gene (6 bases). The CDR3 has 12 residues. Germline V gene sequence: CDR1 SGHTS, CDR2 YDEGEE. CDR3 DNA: TGTGCCAGCACCAACACAACAGGGTTTCTGGTCTTT. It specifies CASTNTTGFLVF.

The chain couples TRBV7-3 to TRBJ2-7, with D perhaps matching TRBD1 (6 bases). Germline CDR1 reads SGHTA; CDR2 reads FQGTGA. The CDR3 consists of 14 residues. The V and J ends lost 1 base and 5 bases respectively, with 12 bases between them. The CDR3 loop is CASSLIAGVDEQYF. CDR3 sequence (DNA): TGTGCCAGCAGCTTAATAGCAGGGGTGGACGAGCAGTACTTC.